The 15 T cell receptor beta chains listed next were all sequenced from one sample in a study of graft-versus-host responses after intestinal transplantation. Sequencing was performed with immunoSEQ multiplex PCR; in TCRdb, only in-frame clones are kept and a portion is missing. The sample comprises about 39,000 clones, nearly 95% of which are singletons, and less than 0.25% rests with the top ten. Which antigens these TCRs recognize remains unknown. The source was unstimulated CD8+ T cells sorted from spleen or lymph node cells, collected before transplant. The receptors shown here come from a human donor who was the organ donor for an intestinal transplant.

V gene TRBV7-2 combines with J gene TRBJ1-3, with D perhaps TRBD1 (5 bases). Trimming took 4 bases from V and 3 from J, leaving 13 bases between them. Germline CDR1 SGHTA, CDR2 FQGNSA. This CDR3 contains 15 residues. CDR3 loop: CASSSSGGIGNTIYF. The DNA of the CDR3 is TGTGCCAGCAGCTCCTCGGGGGGGATTGGAAACACCATATATTTT. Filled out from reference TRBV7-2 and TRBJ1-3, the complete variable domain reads GAGVSQSPSNKVTEKGKDVELRCDPISGHTALYWYRQSLGQGLEFLIYFQGNSAPDKSGLPSDRFSAERTGGSVSTLTIQRTQQEDSAVYLCASSSSGGIGNTIYFGEGSWLTVV.

CDR3 residues: CASSLEAEGNTEAFF. The DNA of the CDR3 is TGTGCCAGCAGCTTGGAGGCGGAGGGGAACACTGAAGCTTTCTTT. This chain connects TRBV5-6 to TRBJ1-1, with no clear D. The CDR3 covers 15 residues. V was pared by 0 bases and J by 1 base, with 10 bases between. Per germline, CDR1 SGHDT and CDR2 YYEEEE.

CDR3 sequence reads: CASTRTGMNTGELFF. CDR3 bases: TGTGCCAGCACCCGGACAGGGATGAACACCGGGGAGCTGTTTTTT. V usage is TRBV27 and J usage is TRBJ2-2, with 8 bases that match TRBD1. The CDR3 extends over 15 amino acids. Germline CDR1 reads MNHEY; CDR2 reads SMNVEV (reference sequence). Germline trimming cut 7 bases from V and 1 base from J; bases unmatched to any gene: 5.

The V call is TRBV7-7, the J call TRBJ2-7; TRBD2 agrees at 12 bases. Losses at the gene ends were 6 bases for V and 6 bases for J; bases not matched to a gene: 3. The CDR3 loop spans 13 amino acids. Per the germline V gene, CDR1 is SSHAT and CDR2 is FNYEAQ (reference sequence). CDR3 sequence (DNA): TGTGCCAGCAGTCCGACTAGCGGGGGCGAGCAGTACTTC. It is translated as CASSPTSGGEQYF. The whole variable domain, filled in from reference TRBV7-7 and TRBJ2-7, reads GAGVSQSPRYKVTKRGQDVTLRCDPISSHATLYWYQQALGQGPEFLTYFNYEAQPDKSGLPSDRFSAERPEGSISTLTIQRTEQRDSAMYRCASSPTSGGEQYFGPGTRLTVT.

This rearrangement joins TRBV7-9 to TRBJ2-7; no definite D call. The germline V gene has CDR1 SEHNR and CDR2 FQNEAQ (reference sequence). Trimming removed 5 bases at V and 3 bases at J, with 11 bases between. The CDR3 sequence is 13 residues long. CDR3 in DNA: TGTGCCAGCAGCCCCCCGGGTTACTACGAGCAGTACTTC. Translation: CASSPPGYYEQYF.

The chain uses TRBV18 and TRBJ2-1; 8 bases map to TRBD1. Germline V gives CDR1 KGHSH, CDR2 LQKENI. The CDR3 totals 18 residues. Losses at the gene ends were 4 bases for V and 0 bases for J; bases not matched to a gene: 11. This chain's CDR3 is CASSQDGDRIGSYNEQFF. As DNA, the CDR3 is TGTGCCAGCTCACAGGATGGGGACAGGATAGGCTCCTACAATGAGCAGTTCTTC.

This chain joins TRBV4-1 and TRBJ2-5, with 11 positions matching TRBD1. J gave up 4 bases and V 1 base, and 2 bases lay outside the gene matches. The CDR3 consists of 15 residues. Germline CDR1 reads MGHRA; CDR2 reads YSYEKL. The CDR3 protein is CASSQAGTGGETQYF. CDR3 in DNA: TGCGCCAGCAGCCAAGCCGGGACAGGGGGAGAGACCCAGTACTTC.

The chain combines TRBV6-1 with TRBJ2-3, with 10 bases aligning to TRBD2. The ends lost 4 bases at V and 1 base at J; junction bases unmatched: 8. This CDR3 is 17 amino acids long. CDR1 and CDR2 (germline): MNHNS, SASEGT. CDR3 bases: TGTGCCAGCAGTGGACTAGCGGGCCGCGTCGGCACAGATACGCAGTATTTT. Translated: CASSGLAGRVGTDTQYF.

The CDR3 is CASSSPPRGLHNEQFF. CDR3 in DNA: TGTGCCAGCAGCTCTCCACCGAGAGGGCTTCACAATGAGCAGTTCTTC. This rearrangement joins TRBV7-9 to TRBJ2-1; TRBD2 is a possible D gene (5 bases). The V and J ends lost 4 bases and 5 bases respectively, with 18 bases between them. The germline CDR1 and CDR2 sequences are SEHNR and FQNEAQ (reference sequence). The CDR3 length is 16 residues.

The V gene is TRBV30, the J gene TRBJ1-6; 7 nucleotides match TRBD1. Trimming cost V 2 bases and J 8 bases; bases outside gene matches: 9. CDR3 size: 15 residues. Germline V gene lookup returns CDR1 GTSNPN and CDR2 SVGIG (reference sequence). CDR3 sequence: CAWSLTGALYSPLHF. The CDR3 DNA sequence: TGTGCCTGGAGTCTTACAGGGGCCCTTTATTCACCCCTCCACTTT.

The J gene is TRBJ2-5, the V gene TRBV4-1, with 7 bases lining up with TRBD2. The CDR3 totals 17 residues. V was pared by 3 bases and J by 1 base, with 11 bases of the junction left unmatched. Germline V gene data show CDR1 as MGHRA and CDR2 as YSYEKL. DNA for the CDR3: TGCGCCAGCAGCCAGAGACCAGGCTTAGCGGGCCAAGAGACCCAGTACTTC. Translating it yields CASSQRPGLAGQETQYF.

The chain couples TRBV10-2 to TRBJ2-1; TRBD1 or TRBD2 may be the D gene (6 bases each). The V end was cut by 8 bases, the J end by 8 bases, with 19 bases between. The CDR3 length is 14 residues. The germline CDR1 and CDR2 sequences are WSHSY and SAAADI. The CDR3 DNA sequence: TGCGCCAGCGAGAGGGGGGACCCACATGATGAGCAGTTCTTC. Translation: CASERGDPHDEQFF.

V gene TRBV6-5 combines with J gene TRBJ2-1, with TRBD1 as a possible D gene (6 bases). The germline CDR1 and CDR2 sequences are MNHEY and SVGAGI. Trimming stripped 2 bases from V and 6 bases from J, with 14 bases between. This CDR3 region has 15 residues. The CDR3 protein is CASSYTGYEGNEQFF. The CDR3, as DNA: TGTGCCAGCAGTTACACAGGGTATGAAGGCAATGAGCAGTTCTTC.

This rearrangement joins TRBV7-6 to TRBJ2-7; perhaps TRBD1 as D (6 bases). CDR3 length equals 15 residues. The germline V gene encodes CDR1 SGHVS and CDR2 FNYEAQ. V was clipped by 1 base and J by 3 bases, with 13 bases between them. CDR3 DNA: TGTGCCAGCAGCTTAGGAACTGAGGGGGACTACGAGCAGTACTTC. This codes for CASSLGTEGDYEQYF.

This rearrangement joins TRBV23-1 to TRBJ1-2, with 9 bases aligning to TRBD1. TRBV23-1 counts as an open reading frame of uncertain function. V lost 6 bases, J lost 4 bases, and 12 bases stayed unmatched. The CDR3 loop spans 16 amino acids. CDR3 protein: CASSPRGQGPIYGYTF. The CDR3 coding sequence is TGCGCCAGCAGCCCACGGGGACAGGGCCCGATCTATGGCTACACCTTC.